These 10 T cell receptor beta chains were sequenced from one sample in a study of identifying expanded T cells in peripheral blood. Libraries were prepared by immunoSEQ multiplex PCR; TCRdb keeps only in-frame clonotypes and omits some of them. The sample includes 120,000 or so clones, 84% seen only once; the top ten take 2.5% to 4%. The sample taken for sequencing was blood. Receptor source: a person aged 18 to 75 in good health.

Concerning this clone: One end of the junction fails to match germline, which may point to a read error. The rearrangement joins TRBV27 to TRBJ1-2; the D gene is possibly TRBD1 (5 bases). The germline V gene encodes CDR1 MNHEY and CDR2 SMNVEV (reference sequence). The CDR3 has 15 residues. The CDR3 nucleotides read TGTGCCAGCAGTTTATCGTCGACAGACCCTTATGTCTACACCTTC. The encoded protein is CASSLSSTDPYVYTF.

This clone was found once. The chain links TRBV5-4 to TRBJ2-3; D is unresolved. The CDR3 extends over 12 amino acids. CDR1 is SGHNT, CDR2 YYREEE, per germline (reference sequence). Trimming removed 1 base at V and 3 bases at J, with 3 bases between. The CDR3 loop is CASSLSTDTQYF. The DNA of the CDR3 is TGTGCCAGCAGCTTGTCAACAGATACGCAGTATTTT.

The chain couples TRBV5-1 to TRBJ1-1, with 8 bases identical to TRBD1. The CDR3 consists of 16 residues. V shed 0 bases and J 0 bases; nucleotides not matched to a gene: 4. Germline V gene data show CDR1 as SGHRS and CDR2 as YFSETQ. CDR3 nucleotide sequence: TGCGCCAGCAGCTTGGTAAGGACAGGGATGAACACTGAAGCTTTCTTT. Encoded protein: CASSLVRTGMNTEAFF.

The chain uses TRBV13 and TRBJ2-3, with 10 positions matching TRBD2. The CDR3 runs to 14 residues. The germline gives CDR1 PRHDT, CDR2 FYEKMQ (reference sequence). The ends lost 7 bases at V and 7 bases at J; junction bases unmatched: 8. CDR3 amino acids: CASTSGGARNTQYF. CDR3 sequence (DNA): TGTGCCAGCACGAGCGGGGGGGCCAGGAATACGCAGTATTTT.

This chain links TRBV7-2 with TRBJ1-5; 7 positions agree with TRBD1. The CDR3 sequence is 13 residues long. The germline V gene encodes CDR1 SGHTA and CDR2 FQGNSA. V shed 6 bases and J 4 bases; nucleotides not matched to a gene: 3. The CDR3 DNA is TGTGCCAGCAGGTTACAGGGGAATCAGCCCCAGCATTTT. It codes for CASRLQGNQPQHF. The whole variable domain, remainder taken from reference TRBV7-2 and TRBJ1-5, is GAGVSQSPSNKVTEKGKDVELRCDPISGHTALYWYRQSLGQGLEFLIYFQGNSAPDKSGLPSDRFSAERTGGSVSTLTIQRTQQEDSAVYLCASRLQGNQPQHFGDGTRLSIL.

The table lists this clone with a few counts. CDR3 nucleotide sequence: TGCGCCAGCAGCCAACAGAATCCCGGGGGGAATAAGGTAGACGAGCAGTACTTC. This translates into CASSQQNPGGNKVDEQYF. V and J are TRBV4-3 and TRBJ2-7; 7 bases agree with TRBD2. The CDR3 totals 18 residues. From germline, CDR1 is LGHNA and CDR2 YSLEER. Germline trimming cut 2 bases from V and 5 bases from J; bases unmatched to any gene: 18.

The chain recombines TRBV27 with TRBJ2-7; the D is unclear. This CDR3 region has 14 residues. Germline V gives CDR1 MNHEY, CDR2 SMNVEV (reference sequence). Trimming shortened V by 2 bases and J by 1 base, and 9 bases separated the two germline ends. Here the CDR3 reads CASSLSLGSYEQYF. The CDR3 region has the DNA TGTGCCAGCAGTTTAAGTCTGGGATCCTACGAGCAGTACTTC.

The V call is TRBV4-3, the J call TRBJ2-3; D gene unclear. The CDR3 loop spans 16 amino acids. In germline, CDR1 is LGHNA, CDR2 YSLEER. Trimming took 1 base from V and 2 from J, leaving 13 bases between them. CDR3 nucleotides: TGCGCCAGCAGCCAAGGGTGGGGAAAGGACACAGATACGCAGTATTTT. Translating it yields CASSQGWGKDTDTQYF.

The chain carries TRBV11-2 and TRBJ1-3; D is ambiguous. The CDR3 is made up of 17 amino acids. Looked up from germline, CDR1 is SGHAT and CDR2 is FQNNGV. Trimming removed 5 bases from V and 4 bases from J, with 21 bases in between. In DNA form, the CDR3 reads TGTGCCAGCAGCCCCCGACACCCTTATAGCATAGGAAACACCATATATTTT. It codes for CASSPRHPYSIGNTIYF. Full variable domain (rest looked up from reference TRBV11-2 and TRBJ1-3): EAGVAQSPRYKIIEKRQSVAFWCNPISGHATLYWYQQILGQGPKLLIQFQNNGVVDDSQLPKDRFSAERLKGVDSTLKIQPAKLEDSAVYLCASSPRHPYSIGNTIYFGEGSWLTVV.

The chain couples TRBV7-8 to TRBJ1-2, with 11 bases fitting TRBD1. Germline trimming cut 1 base from V and 8 bases from J; bases unmatched to any gene: 9. The germline V gene has CDR1 SGHVS and CDR2 FQNEAQ. The CDR3 totals 16 residues. The CDR3 sequence is CASSLVTGQGARGYTF. The CDR3 nucleotides are TGTGCCAGCAGCTTAGTGACCGGACAGGGGGCGCGGGGCTACACCTTC.